This TCR beta chain was recorded in a study of cytomegalovirus exposure and HLA in healthy donors. This clone occurred once. Antigen: not known. In the PCR, 60 Vbeta and 13 Jbeta primers were used. Generated by immunoSEQ multiplex PCR, the TCRdb table keeps only in-frame clones and is missing some. The table records 170,000 or so clones, 75% to 85% of them present only once. The CDR3 extends over 15 amino acids. After removal of 2 bases from V and 4 bases from J, the junction contained 7 bases not matched to a gene. Germline V gene lookup returns CDR1 SGHRS and CDR2 YFSETQ. Findings and limits, study-wide: In a later analysis, a missense DCLRE1C variant was linked to TCR beta V- and J-gene trimming.

The sample was PBMCs. The chain links TRBV5-1 to TRBJ2-3, with 7 bases lining up with TRBD2. This clonotype originated in a man aged 25 to 45 in good health and CMV-seropositive. CDR3 sequence: CASSFLAEFPDTQYF. The CDR3 DNA reads as TGCGCCAGCAGCTTTCTAGCGGAATTCCCAGATACGCAGTATTTT.